The present T cell receptor (beta chain) was sequenced within a study of untreated major depressive disorder. The ends were cut back, 10 bases at V and 4 bases at J, with 11 bases in the middle. The V gene's germline CDR1 is ENHRY and CDR2 SYGVKD. The CDR3 is made up of 12 amino acids. Some clones are missing from TCRdb's copy, which holds only in-frame ones; the method was immunoSEQ multiplex PCR. The repertoire holds nearly 20,000 clones, 85% to 90% seen once, with about 0.8% in the top ten. Sequenced sample: CD4+ T cells from PBMCs. The V gene is TRBV10-3, the J gene TRBJ1-5; D is unresolved. The sequence came from a woman in her 30s in good health. The CDR3 bases are TGTGCCAGCTCCGCCTCAAATCAGCCCCAGCATTTT. Protein: CASSASNQPQHF.